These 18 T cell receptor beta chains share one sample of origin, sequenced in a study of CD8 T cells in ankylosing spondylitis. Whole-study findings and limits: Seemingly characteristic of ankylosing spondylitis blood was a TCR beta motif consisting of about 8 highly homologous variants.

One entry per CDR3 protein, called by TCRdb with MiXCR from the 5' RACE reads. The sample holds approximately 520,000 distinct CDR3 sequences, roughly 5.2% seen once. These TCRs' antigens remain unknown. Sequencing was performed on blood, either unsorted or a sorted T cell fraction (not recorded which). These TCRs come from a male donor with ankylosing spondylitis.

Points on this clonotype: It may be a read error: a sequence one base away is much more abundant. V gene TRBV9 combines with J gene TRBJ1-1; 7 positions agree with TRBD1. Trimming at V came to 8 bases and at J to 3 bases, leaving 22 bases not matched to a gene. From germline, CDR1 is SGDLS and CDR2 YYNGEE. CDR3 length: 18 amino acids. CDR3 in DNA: TGTGCCAGAAGCTCCCACAGGGGCCGGGGGATAGGTGACACTGAAGCTTTCTTT. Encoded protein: CARSSHRGRGIGDTEAFF.

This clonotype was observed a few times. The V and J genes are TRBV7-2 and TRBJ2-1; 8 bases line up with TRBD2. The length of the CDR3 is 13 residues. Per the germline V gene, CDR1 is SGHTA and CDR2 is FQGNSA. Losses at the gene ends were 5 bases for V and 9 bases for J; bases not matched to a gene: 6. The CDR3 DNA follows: TGTGCCAGCAGCAACTCCCGGGAGGGTGAGCAGTTCTTC. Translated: CASSNSREGEQFF. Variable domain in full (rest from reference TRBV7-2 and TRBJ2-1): GAGVSQSPSNKVTEKGKDVELRCDPISGHTALYWYRQSLGQGLEFLIYFQGNSAPDKSGLPSDRFSAERTGGSVSTLTIQRTQQEDSAVYLCASSNSREGEQFFGPGTRLTVL.

The DNA for the CDR3 is TGTGCCAGCAGTTACTCTGCAGGGAAGGCTTTCTTT. It yields the protein CASSYSAGKAFF. This chain links TRBV6-2 or TRBV6-3 with TRBJ1-1, with D possibly matching TRBD1 (5 bases). Deletions cut 0 bases from V and 11 bases from J, with 10 bases between. The CDR3 sequence is 12 residues long. Germline assignment: CDR1 MNHEY and CDR2 SVGEGT.

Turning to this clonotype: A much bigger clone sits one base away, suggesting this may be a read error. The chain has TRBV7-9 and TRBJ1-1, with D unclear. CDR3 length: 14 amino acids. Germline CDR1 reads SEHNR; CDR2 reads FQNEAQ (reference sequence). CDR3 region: CASRLVSRNTEAFF. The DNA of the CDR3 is TGTGCCAGCCGCTTAGTGAGTAGGAACACTGAAGCTTTCTTT.

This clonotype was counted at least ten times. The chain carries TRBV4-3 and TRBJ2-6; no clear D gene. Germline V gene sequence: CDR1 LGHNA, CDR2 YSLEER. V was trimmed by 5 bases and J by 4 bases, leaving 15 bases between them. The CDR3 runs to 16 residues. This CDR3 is CASSTRDPVGANVLTF. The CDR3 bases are TGCGCCAGCAGCACTCGCGACCCGGTCGGGGCCAACGTCCTGACTTTC.

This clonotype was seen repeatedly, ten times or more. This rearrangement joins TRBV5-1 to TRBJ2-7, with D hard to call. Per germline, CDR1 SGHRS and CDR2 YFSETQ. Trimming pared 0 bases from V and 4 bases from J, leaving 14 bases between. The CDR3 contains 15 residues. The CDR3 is CASSLVPDGEYEQYF. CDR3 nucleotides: TGCGCCAGCAGCTTGGTTCCCGACGGTGAGTACGAGCAGTACTTC. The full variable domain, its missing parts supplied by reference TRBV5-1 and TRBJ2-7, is KAGVTQTPRYLIKTRGQQVTLSCSPISGHRSVSWYQQTPGQGLQFLFEYFSETQRNKGNFPGRFSGRQFSNSRSEMNVSTLELGDSALYLCASSLVPDGEYEQYFGPGTRLTVT.

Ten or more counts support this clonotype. This CDR3 is CASSQDWQENEKLFF. DNA of the CDR3: TGCGCCAGCAGCCAAGATTGGCAGGAGAATGAAAAACTGTTTTTT. The gene calls are TRBV4-3 and TRBJ1-4; D gene ambiguous. With 0 bases removed from V and 5 bases from J, the gap between germline ends came to 10 bases. The CDR3 is 15 residues long. Germline V gene data show CDR1 as LGHNA and CDR2 as YSLEER.

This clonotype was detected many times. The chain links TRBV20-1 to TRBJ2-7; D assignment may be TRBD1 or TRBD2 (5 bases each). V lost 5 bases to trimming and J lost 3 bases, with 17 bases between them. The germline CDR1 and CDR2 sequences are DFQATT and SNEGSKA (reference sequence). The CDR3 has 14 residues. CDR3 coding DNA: TGCAGTGCTGGGGGTCAGCGGTTCTTCTACGAGCAGTACTTC. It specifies CSAGGQRFFYEQYF.

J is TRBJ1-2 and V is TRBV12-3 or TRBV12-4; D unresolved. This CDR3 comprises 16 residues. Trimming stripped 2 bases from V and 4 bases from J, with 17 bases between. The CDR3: CASSLRGKDPIYGYTF. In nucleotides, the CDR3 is TGTGCCAGCAGTTTACGCGGAAAGGACCCGATCTATGGCTACACCTTC.

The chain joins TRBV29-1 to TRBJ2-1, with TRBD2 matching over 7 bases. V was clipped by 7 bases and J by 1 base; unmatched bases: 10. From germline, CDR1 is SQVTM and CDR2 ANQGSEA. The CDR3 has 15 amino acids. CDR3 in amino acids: CSGASAGRSYNEQFF. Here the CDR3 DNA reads TGCAGCGGAGCCTCAGCGGGAAGGTCCTACAATGAGCAGTTCTTC.

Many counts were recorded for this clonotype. CDR3 in DNA: TGTGCCAGCAGGGGACCCACAGGGGGCGAGCAGTACTTC. This encodes CASRGPTGGEQYF. V is TRBV6-1 and J is TRBJ2-7, with 8 bases fitting TRBD1. Germline V lookup: CDR1 MNHNS, CDR2 SASEGT. V trimming: 6 bases; J trimming: 6 bases; junction bases outside the gene matches: 7. The CDR3 totals 13 residues.

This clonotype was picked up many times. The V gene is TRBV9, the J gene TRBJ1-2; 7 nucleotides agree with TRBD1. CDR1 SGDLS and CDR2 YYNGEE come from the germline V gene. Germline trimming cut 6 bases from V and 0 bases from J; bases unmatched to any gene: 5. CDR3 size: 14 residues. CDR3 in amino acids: CASMGDRANYGYTF. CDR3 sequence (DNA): TGTGCCAGCATGGGGGACAGAGCTAACTATGGCTACACCTTC.

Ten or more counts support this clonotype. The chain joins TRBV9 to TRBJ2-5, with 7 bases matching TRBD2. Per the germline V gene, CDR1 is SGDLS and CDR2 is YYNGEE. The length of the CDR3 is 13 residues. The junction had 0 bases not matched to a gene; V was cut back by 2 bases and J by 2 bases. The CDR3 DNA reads TGTGCCAGCAGCGTCGGGGGGCAAGAGACCCAGTACTTC. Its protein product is CASSVGGQETQYF. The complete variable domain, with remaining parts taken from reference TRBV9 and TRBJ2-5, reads DSGVTQTPKHLITATGQRVTLRCSPRSGDLSVYWYQQSLDQGLQFLIQYYNGEERAKGNILERFSAQQFPDLHSELNLSSLELGDSALYFCASSVGGQETQYFGPGTRLLVL.

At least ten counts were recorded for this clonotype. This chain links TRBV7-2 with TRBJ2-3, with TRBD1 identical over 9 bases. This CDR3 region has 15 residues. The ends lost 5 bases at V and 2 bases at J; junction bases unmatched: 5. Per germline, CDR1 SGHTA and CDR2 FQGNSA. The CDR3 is CASSGTGFDTDTQYF. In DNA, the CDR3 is TGTGCCAGCAGCGGGACAGGGTTTGACACAGATACGCAGTATTTT.

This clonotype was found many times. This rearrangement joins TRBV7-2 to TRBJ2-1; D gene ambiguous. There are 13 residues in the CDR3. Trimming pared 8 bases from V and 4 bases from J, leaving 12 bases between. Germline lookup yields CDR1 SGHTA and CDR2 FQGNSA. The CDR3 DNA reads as TGTGCCAGCGACCCCCTAGGTTACAATGAGCAGTTCTTC. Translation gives CASDPLGYNEQFF.

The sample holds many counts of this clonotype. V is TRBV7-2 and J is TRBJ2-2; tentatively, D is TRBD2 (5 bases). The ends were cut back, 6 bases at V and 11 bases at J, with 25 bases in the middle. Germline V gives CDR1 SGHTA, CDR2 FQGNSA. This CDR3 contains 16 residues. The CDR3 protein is CASSLSRTAAAPELFF. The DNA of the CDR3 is TGTGCCAGCAGTCTATCCCGGACTGCGGCCGCCCCCGAGCTGTTTTTT.

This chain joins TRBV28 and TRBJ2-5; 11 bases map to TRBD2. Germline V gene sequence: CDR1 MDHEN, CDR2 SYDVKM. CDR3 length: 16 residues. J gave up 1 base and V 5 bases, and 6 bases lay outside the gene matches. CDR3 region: CASSTLAGGLQETQYF. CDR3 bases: TGTGCCAGCAGTACCCTAGCGGGAGGTCTCCAAGAGACCCAGTACTTC.

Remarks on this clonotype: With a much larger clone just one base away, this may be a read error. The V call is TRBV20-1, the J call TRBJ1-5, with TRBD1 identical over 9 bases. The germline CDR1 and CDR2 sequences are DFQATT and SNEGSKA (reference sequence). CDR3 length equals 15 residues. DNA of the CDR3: TGCAGTGCTAGAGTCGGGACAGGGAGTCGTCAGACCCAGCATTTT. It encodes CSARVGTGSRQTQHF.